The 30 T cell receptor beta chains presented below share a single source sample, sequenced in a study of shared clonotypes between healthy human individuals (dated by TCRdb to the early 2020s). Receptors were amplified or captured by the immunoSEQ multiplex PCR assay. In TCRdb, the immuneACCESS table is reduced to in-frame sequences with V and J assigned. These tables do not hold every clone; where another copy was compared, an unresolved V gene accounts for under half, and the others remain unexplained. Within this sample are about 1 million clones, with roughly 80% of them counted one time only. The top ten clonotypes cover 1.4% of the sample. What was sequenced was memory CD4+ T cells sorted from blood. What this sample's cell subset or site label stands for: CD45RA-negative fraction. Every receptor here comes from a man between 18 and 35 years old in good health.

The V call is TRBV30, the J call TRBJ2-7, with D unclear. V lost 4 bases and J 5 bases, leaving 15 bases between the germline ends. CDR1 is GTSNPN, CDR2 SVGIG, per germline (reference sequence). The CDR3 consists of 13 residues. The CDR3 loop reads CAWINTRRHEQYF. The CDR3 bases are TGTGCCTGGATTAACACCAGGCGACACGAGCAGTACTTC.

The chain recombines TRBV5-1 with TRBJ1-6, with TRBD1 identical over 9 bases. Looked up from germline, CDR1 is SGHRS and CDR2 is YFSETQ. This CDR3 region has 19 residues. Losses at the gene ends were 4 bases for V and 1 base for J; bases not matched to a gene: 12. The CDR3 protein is CASSPSGQGFGSYNSPLHF. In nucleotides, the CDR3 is TGCGCCAGCAGCCCCTCGGGACAGGGATTCGGGTCCTATAATTCACCCCTCCACTTT.

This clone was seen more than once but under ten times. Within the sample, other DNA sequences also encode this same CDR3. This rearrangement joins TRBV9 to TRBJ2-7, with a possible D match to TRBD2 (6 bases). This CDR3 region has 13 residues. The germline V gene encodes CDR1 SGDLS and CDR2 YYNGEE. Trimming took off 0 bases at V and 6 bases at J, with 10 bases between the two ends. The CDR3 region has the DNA TGTGCCAGCAGCGTAGGGCAGGGAGGCGAGCAGTACTTC. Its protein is CASSVGQGGEQYF.

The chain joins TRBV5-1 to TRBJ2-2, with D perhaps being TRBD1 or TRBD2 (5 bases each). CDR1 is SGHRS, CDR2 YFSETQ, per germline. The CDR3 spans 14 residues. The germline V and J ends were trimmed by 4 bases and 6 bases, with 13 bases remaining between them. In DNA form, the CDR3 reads TGCGCCAGCAGCGTAGGGGAGAGGGCCGGGGAGCTGTTTTTT. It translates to CASSVGERAGELFF.

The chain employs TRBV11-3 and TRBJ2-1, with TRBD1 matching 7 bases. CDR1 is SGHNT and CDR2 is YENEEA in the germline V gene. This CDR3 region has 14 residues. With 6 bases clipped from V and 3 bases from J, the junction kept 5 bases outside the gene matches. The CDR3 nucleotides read TGTGCCAGCAGTGCCGGGACAGACTACAATGAGCAGTTCTTC. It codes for CASSAGTDYNEQFF.

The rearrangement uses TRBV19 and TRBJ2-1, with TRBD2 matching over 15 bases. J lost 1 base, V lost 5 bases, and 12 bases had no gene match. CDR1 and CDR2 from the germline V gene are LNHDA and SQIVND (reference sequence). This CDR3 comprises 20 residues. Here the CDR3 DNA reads TGTGCCAGTAGTTCAATGGGACTAGCGGGGGGAAGTTGGTCCTACAATGAGCAGTTCTTC. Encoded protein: CASSSMGLAGGSWSYNEQFF.

In DNA, the CDR3 is TGTGCCAGCAGAAGGATGGGGGGGCACGTTGGCTACACCTTC. This codes for CASRRMGGHVGYTF. The V gene is TRBV6-5, the J gene TRBJ1-2; possible D gene TRBD1, 6 bases. The length of the CDR3 is 14 residues. The V end lost 6 bases, the J end lost 7 bases, and 18 bases lay between the germline ends. The germline CDR1 and CDR2 sequences are MNHEY and SVGAGI.

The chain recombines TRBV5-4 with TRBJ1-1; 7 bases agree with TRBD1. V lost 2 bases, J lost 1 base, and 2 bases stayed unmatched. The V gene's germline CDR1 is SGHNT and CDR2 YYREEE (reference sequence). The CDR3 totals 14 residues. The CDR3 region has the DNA TGTGCCAGCAGCTTCGGGACAGAGAACACTGAAGCTTTCTTT. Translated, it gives CASSFGTENTEAFF.

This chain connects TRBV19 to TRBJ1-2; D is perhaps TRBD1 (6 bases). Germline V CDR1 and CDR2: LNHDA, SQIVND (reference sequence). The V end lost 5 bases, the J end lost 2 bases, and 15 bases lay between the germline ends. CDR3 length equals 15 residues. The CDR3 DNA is TGTGCCAGTAGTCCACGGACAGTAGAGAACTATGGCTACACCTTC. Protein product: CASSPRTVENYGYTF.

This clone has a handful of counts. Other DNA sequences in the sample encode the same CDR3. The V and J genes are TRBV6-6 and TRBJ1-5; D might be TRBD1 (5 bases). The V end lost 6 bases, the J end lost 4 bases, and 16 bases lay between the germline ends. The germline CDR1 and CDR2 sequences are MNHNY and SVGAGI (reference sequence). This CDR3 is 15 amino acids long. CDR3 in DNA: TGTGCCAGCAGCTCTCCGGGGAGGGGAAATCAGCCCCAGCATTTT. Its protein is CASSSPGRGNQPQHF.

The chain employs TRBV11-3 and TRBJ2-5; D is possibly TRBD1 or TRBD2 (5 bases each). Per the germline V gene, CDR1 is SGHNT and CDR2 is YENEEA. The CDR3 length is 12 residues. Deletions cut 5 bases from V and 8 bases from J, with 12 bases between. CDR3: CASSGTEGTQYF. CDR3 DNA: TGTGCCAGCAGCGGGACGGAAGGAACCCAGTACTTC.

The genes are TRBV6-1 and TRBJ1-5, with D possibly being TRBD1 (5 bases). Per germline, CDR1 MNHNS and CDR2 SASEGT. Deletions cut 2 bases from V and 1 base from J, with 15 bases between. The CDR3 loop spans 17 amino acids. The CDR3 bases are TGTGCCAGCAGTGAACGTTGGGGGGGTGGAAGCAATCAGCCCCAGCATTTT. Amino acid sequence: CASSERWGGGSNQPQHF.

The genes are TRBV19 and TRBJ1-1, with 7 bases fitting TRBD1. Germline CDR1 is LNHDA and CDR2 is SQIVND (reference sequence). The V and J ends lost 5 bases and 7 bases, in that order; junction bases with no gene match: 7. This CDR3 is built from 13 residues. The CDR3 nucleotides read TGTGCCAGTAGTGTCAGGACAGGAGATGAAGCTTTCTTT. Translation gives CASSVRTGDEAFF. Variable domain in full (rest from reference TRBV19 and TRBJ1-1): DGGITQSPKYLFRKEGQNVTLSCEQNLNHDAMYWYRQDPGQGLRLIYYSQIVNDFQKGDIAEGYSVSREKKESFPLTVTSAQKNPTAFYLCASSVRTGDEAFFGQGTRLTVV.

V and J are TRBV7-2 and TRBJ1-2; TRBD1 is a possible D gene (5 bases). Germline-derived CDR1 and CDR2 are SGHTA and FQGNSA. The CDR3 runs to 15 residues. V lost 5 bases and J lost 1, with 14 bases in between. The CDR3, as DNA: TGTGCCAGCAGCCCAGGCCGGGGCCTTAACTATGGCTACACCTTC. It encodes CASSPGRGLNYGYTF.

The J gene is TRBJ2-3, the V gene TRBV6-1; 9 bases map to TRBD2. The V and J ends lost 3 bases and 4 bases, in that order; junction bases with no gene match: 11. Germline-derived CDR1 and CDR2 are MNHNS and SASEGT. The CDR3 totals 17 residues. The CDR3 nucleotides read TGTGCCAGCAGTGAGACTTATAGCGGGGGCCGTGCAGATACGCAGTATTTT. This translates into CASSETYSGGRADTQYF.

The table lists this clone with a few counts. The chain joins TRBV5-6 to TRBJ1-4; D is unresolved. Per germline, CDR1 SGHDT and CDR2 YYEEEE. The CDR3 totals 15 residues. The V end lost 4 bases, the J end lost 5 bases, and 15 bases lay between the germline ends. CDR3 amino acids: CASSPNTGLNEKLFF. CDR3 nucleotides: TGTGCCAGCAGCCCCAACACCGGGCTGAATGAAAAACTGTTTTTT.

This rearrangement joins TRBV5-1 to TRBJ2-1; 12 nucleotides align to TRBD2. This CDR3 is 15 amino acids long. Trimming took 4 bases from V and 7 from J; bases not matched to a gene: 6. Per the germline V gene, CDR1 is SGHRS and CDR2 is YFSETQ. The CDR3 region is CASSQLAGGRNEQFF. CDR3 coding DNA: TGCGCCAGCAGCCAACTAGCGGGAGGCCGAAATGAGCAGTTCTTC.

The CDR3 nucleotides are TGTGCCAGCAGTGAAACCCTTCCGAACGAAAAACTGTTTTTT. Translating it yields CASSETLPNEKLFF. V is TRBV2 and J is TRBJ1-4, with D uncertain. CDR3 length equals 14 residues. Germline V gene data show CDR1 as SNHLY and CDR2 as FYNNEI. Trimming shortened V by 2 bases and J by 8 bases, and 12 bases separated the two germline ends.

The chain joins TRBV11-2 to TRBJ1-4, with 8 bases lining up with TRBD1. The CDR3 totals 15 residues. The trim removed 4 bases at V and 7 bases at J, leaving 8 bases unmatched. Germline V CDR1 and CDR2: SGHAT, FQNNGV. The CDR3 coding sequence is TGTGCCAGCAGCTCCTCAGGGGGCGCGAGTGAAAAACTGTTTTTT. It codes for CASSSSGGASEKLFF.

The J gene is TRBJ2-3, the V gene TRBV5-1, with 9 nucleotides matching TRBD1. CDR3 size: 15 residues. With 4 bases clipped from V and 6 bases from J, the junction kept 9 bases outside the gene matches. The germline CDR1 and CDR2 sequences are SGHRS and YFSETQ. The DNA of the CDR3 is TGCGCCAGCAGCCCCTCACAGGGGGCTGGGGATACGCAGTATTTT. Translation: CASSPSQGAGDTQYF. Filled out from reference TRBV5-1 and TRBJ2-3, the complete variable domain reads KAGVTQTPRYLIKTRGQQVTLSCSPISGHRSVSWYQQTPGQGLQFLFEYFSETQRNKGNFPGRFSGRQFSNSRSEMNVSTLELGDSALYLCASSPSQGAGDTQYFGPGTRLTVL.

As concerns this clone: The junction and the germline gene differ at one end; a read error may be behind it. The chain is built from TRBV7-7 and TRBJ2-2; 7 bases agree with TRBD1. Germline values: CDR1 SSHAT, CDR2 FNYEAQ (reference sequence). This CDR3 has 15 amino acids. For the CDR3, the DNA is TGTGCTAGCAGCTTGAGACAGGGTGACGGCGGGGAGCTGTTTTTT. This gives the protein CASSLRQGDGGELFF.

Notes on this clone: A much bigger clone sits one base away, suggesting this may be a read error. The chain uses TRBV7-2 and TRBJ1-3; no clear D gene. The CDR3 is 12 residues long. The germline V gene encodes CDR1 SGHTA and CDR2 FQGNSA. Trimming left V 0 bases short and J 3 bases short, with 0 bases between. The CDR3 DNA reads TGTGCCAGCAGCTTAGCTGGAAACACCATATATTTT. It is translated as CASSLAGNTIYF.

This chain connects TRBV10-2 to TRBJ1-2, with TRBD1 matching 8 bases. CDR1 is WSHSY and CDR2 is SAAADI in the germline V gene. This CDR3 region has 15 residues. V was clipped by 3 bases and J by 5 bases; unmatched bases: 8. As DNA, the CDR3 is TGCGCCAGCAGTGAATGGGACAGGAGGGGGTATGGCTACACCTTC. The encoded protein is CASSEWDRRGYGYTF.

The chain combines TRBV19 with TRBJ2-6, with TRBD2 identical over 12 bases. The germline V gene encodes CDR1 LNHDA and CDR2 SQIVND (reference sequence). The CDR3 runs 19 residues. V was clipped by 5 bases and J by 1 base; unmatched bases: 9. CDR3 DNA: TGTGCCAGTAGTCCCCCTAGCGGGAGGGTTCAATCTGGGGCCAACGTCCTGACTTTC. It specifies CASSPPSGRVQSGANVLTF.

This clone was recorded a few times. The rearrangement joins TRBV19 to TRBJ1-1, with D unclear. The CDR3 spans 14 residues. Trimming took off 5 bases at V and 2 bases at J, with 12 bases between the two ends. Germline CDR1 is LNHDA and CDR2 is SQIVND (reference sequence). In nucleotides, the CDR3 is TGTGCCAGTAGTGCCCAAGTAGGAAACACTGAAGCTTTCTTT. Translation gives CASSAQVGNTEAFF.

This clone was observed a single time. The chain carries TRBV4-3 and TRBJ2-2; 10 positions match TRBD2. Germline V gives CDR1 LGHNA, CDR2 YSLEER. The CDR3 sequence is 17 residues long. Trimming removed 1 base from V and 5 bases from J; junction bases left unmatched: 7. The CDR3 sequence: CASSQGSSGGKTGELFF. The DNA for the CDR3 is TGCGCCAGCAGCCAAGGTTCTAGCGGGGGCAAGACCGGGGAGCTGTTTTTT.

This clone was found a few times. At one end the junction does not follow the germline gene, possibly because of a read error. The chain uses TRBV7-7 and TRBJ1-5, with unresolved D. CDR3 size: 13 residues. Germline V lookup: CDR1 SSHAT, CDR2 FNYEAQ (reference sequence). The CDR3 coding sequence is TGTGCTAGCAGCTTATGGATTGGGCAGCCCCAGCATTTT. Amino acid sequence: CASSLWIGQPQHF.

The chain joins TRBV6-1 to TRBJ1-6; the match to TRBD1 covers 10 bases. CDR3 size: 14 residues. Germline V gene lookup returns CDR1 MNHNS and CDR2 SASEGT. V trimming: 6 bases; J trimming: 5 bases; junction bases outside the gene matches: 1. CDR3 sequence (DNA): TGTGCCAGCAGAGGACAGGGGGATAATTCACCCCTCCACTTT. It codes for CASRGQGDNSPLHF.

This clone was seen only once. CDR3 sequence (DNA): TGTGCCAGCAGCTGGGGGACAGTTATCCCTAATGAGCAGTTCTTC. This codes for CASSWGTVIPNEQFF. This chain links TRBV11-2 with TRBJ2-1, with 7 bases matching TRBD1. J was trimmed by 7 bases and V by 4 bases; bases with no gene match: 10. This CDR3 region has 15 residues. Germline V gene data show CDR1 as SGHAT and CDR2 as FQNNGV.

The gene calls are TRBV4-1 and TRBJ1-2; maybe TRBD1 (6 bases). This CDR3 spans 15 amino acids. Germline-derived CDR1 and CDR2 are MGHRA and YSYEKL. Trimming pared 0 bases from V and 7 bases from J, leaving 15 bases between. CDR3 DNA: TGCGCCAGCAGCCAAGATGCGGTGGGGGCCCGTGGCTACACCTTC. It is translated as CASSQDAVGARGYTF.